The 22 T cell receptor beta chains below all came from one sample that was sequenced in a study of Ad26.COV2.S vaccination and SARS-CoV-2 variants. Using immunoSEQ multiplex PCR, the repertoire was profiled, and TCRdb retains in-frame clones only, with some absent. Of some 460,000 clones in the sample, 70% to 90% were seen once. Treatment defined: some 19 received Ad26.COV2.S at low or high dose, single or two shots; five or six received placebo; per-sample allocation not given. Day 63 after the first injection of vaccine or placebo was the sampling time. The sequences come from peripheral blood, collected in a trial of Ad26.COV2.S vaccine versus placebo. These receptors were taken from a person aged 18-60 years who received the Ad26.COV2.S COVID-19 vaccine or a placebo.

DNA of the CDR3: TGTGCCAGCAGCGTTGGCCCCCGGGACAGGGTAACAGATACGCAGTATTTT. Translating gives CASSVGPRDRVTDTQYF. V gene TRBV7-3 combines with J gene TRBJ2-3; the match to TRBD1 covers 9 bases. CDR1 and CDR2 from the germline V gene are SGHTA and FQGTGA. V lost 5 bases, J lost 3 bases, and 12 bases stayed unmatched. This CDR3 contains 17 residues.

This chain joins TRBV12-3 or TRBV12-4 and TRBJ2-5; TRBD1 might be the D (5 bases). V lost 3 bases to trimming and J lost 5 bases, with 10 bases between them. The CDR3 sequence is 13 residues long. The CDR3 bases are TGTGCCAGCAGTTTTGGGGCGCTGGAGACCCAGTACTTC. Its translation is CASSFGALETQYF.

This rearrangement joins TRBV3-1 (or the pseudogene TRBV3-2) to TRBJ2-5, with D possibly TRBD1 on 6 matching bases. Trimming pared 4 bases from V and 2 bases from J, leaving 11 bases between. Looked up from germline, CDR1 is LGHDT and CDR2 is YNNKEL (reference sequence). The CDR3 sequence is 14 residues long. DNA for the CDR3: TGTGCCAGCAGCCGAGGACAGACTCAAGAGACCCAGTACTTC. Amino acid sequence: CASSRGQTQETQYF.

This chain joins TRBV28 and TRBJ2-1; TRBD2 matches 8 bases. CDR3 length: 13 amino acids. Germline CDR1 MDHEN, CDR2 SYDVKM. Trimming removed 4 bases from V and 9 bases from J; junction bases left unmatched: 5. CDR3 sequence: CASSSVAGSEQFF. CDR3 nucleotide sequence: TGTGCCAGCAGTTCCGTAGCGGGGAGTGAGCAGTTCTTC.

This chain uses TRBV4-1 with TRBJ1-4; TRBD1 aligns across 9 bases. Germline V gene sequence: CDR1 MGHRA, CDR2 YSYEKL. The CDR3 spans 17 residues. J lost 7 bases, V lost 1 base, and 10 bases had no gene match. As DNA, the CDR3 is TGCGCCAGCAGCCAAGCTTCAAGGGGACAGGGCGGTGAAAAACTGTTTTTT. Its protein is CASSQASRGQGGEKLFF.

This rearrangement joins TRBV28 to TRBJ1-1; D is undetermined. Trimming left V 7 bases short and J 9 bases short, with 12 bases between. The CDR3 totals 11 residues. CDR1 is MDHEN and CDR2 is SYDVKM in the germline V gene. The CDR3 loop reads CASTPGVQAFF. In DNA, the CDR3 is TGTGCCAGCACCCCCGGAGTTCAAGCTTTCTTT.

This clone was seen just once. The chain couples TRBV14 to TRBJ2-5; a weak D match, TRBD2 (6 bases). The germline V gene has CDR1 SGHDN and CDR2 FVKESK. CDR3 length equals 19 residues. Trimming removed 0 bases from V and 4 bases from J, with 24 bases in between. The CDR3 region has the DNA TGTGCCAGCAGCCAAGATTTACGCCAGGCACCCACCGGGGGAGAGACCCAGTACTTC. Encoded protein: CASSQDLRQAPTGGETQYF. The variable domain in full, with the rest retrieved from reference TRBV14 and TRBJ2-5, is EAGVTQFPSHSVIEKGQTVTLRCDPISGHDNLYWYRRVMGKEIKFLLHFVKESKQDESGMPNNRFLAERTGGTYSTLKVQPAELEDSGVYFCASSQDLRQAPTGGETQYFGPGTRLLVL.

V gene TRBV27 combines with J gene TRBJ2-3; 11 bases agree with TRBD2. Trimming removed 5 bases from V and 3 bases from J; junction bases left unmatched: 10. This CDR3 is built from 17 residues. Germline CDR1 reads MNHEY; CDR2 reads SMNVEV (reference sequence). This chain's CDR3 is CASSPTSGSAITDTQYF. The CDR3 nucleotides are TGTGCCAGCAGTCCTACTAGCGGGAGTGCGATTACAGATACGCAGTATTTT.

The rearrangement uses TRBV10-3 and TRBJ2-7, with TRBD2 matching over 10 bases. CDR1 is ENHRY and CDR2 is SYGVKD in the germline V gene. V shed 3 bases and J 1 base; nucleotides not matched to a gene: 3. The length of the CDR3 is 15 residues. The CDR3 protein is CAISEPSGRSYEQYF. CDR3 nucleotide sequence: TGTGCCATCAGTGAACCTAGCGGGAGATCCTACGAGCAGTACTTC.

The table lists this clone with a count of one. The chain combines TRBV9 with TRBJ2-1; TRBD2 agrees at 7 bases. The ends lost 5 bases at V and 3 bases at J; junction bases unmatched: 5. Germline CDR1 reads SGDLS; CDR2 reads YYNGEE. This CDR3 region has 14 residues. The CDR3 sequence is CASRSGGIYNEQFF. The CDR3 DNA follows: TGTGCCAGCAGGTCGGGAGGTATCTACAATGAGCAGTTCTTC.

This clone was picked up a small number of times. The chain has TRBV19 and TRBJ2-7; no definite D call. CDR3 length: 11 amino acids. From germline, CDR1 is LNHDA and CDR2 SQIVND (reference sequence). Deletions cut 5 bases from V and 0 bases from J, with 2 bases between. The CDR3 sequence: CASSDSYEQYF. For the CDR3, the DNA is TGTGCCAGTAGTGACTCCTACGAGCAGTACTTC.

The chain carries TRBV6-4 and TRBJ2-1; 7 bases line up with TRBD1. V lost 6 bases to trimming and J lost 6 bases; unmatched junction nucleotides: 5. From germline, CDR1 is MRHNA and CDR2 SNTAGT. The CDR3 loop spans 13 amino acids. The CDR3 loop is CASSPTGLNEQFF. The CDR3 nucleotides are TGTGCCAGCAGCCCGACAGGGCTCAATGAGCAGTTCTTC.

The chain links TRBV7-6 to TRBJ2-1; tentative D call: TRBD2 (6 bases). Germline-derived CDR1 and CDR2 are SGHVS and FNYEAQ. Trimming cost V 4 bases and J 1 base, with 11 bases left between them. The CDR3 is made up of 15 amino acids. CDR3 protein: CASSSGLGSYNEQFF. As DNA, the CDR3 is TGTGCCAGCAGCTCGGGACTGGGGTCCTACAATGAGCAGTTCTTC.

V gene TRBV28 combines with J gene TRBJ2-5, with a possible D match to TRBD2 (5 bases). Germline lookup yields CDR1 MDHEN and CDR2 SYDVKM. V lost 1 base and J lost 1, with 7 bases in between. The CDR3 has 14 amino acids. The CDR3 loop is CASSLLTTQETQYF. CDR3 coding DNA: TGTGCCAGCAGTTTATTGACTACCCAAGAGACCCAGTACTTC.

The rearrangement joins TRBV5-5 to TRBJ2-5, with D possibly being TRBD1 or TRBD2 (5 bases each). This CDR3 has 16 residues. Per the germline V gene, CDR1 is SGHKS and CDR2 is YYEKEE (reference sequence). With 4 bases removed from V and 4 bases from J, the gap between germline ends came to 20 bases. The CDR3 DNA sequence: TGTGCCAGCAGCCCACCGACCGGGACCCACGGAGAGACCCAGTACTTC. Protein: CASSPPTGTHGETQYF.

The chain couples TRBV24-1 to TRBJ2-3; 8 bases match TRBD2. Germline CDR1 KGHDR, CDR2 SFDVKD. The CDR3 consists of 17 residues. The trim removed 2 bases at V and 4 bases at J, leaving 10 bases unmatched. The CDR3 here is CATSDWGSGSRADTQYF. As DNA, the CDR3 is TGTGCCACCAGTGATTGGGGAAGCGGGAGTCGGGCAGATACGCAGTATTTT.

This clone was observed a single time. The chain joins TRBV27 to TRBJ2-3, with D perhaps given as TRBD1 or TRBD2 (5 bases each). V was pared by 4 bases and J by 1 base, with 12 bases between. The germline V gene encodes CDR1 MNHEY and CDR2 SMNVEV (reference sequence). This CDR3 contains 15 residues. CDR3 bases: TGTGCCAGCAGTTGGATACGGGGCCGCACAGATACGCAGTATTTT. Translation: CASSWIRGRTDTQYF.

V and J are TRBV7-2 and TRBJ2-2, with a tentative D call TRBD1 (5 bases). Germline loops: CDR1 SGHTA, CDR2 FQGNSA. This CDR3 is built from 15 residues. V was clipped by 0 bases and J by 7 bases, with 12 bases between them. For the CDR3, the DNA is TGTGCCAGCAGCTTAGCCAGGGCCGGTATCGGGGAGCTGTTTTTT. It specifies CASSLARAGIGELFF.

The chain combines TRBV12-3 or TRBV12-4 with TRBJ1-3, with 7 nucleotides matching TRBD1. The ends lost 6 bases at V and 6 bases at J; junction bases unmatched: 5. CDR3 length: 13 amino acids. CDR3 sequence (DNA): TGTGCCAGCAGGGGACAGATTGTAAACACCATATATTTT. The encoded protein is CASRGQIVNTIYF.

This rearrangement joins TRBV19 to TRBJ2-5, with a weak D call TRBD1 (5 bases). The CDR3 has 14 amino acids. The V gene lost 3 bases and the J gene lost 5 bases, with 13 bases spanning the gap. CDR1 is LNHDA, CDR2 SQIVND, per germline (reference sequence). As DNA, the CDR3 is TGTGCCAGTAGTATCCAGGGCGCCGGGGAGACCCAGTACTTC. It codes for CASSIQGAGETQYF.

Here the CDR3 DNA reads TGTGCCAGCACCCCCCCCGGGGCAGATACGCAGTATTTT. Its protein product is CASTPPGADTQYF. This sequence joins TRBV5-8 and TRBJ2-3; D possibly corresponds to TRBD2 (5 bases). The CDR3 sequence is 13 residues long. Trimming pared 6 bases from V and 4 bases from J, leaving 12 bases between. CDR1 SGHTS and CDR2 YDEGEE come from the germline V gene. Based on the CDR3 plus reference TRBV5-8 and TRBJ2-3, the full variable domain is EAGVTQSPTHLIKTRGQQATLRCSPISGHTSVYWYQQALGLGLQFLLWYDEGEERNRGNFPPRFSGRQFPNYSSELNVNALELEDSALYLCASTPPGADTQYFGPGTRLTVL.

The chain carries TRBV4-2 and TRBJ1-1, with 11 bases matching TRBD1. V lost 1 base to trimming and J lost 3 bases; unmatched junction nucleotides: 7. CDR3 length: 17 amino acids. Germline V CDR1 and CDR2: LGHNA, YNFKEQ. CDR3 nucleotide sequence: TGTGCCAGCAGCCAAGTTGGCCTGGGACAGGGGGACACTGAAGCTTTCTTT. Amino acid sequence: CASSQVGLGQGDTEAFF.